One sample yielded the 22 T cell receptor beta chains listed below, sequenced in a study of brain metastases from non-small cell lung cancer. Libraries were prepared by immunoSEQ multiplex PCR; TCRdb keeps only in-frame clonotypes and omits some of them. The table shows 14,000 to 15,000 clones, with about 80% occurring only once. The sequenced sample was primary lung tumor tissue. The receptors derive from a donor over 35 with non-small cell lung cancer.

V usage is TRBV7-3 and J usage is TRBJ1-2, with D perhaps matching TRBD1 (5 bases). Germline V gene lookup returns CDR1 SGHTA and CDR2 FQGTGA. The germline V and J ends were trimmed by 1 base and 7 bases, with 10 bases remaining between them. CDR3 length: 13 amino acids. This CDR3 is CASSLNQGTGYTF. The CDR3 coding sequence is TGTGCCAGCAGCTTAAACCAGGGAACTGGCTACACCTTC.

The rearrangement links TRBV5-1 to TRBJ1-5; perhaps TRBD1 as D (6 bases). The length of the CDR3 is 15 residues. Trimming pared 4 bases from V and 0 bases from J, leaving 11 bases between. From germline, CDR1 is SGHRS and CDR2 YFSETQ. The DNA of the CDR3 is TGCGCCAGCAGCCTCGGGGACATTAGCAATCAGCCCCAGCATTTT. Amino acid sequence: CASSLGDISNQPQHF.

The J gene is TRBJ1-5, the V gene TRBV6-5, with D maybe TRBD1 (5 bases). Trimming stripped 4 bases from V and 7 bases from J, with 14 bases between. The CDR3 loop spans 14 amino acids. Germline V gene sequence: CDR1 MNHEY, CDR2 SVGAGI. The CDR3 here is CASSSLGGGQPQHF. The DNA for the CDR3 is TGTGCCAGCAGTTCCCTGGGGGGAGGGCAGCCCCAGCATTTT.

The J gene is TRBJ1-5, the V gene TRBV19, with TRBD1 matching 8 bases. The V gene end was trimmed by 5 bases and the J gene end by 4 bases; junction bases not matched to a gene: 4. The germline V gene has CDR1 LNHDA and CDR2 SQIVND (reference sequence). CDR3 length equals 14 residues. The CDR3 bases are TGTGCCAGTAGTTTCGGACAGGGTAATCAGCCCCAGCATTTT. Amino acids: CASSFGQGNQPQHF.

The V gene is TRBV24-1, the J gene TRBJ2-3; either TRBD1 or TRBD2 may fit D (5 bases each). The CDR3 is made up of 15 amino acids. V lost 1 base, J lost 1 base, and 8 bases lay in between. CDR1 is KGHDR, CDR2 SFDVKD, per germline. Here the CDR3 reads CATSDFRDRTDTQYF. The CDR3 coding sequence is TGTGCCACCAGTGATTTCCGGGACCGCACAGATACGCAGTATTTT.

This clone was detected only a few times. The chain has TRBV2 and TRBJ2-5; tentatively, D is TRBD1 (5 bases). V was clipped by 4 bases and J by 7 bases, with 16 bases between them. Germline V lookup: CDR1 SNHLY, CDR2 FYNNEI. CDR3 length: 14 residues. The CDR3 is CASSAGWTAGTQYF. In DNA, the CDR3 is TGTGCCAGCAGTGCAGGGTGGACCGCAGGGACCCAGTACTTC.

This chain links TRBV30 with TRBJ1-2, with D maybe TRBD1 (6 bases). Deletions cut 6 bases from V and 0 bases from J, with 11 bases between. The CDR3 spans 13 residues. Germline V gene data show CDR1 as GTSNPN and CDR2 as SVGIG (reference sequence). CDR3 DNA sequence: TGTGCCTGTTTCGGGACACCTAACTATGGCTACACCTTC. It encodes CACFGTPNYGYTF.

This chain connects TRBV6-5 to TRBJ1-1, with no clear D. The germline CDR1 and CDR2 sequences are MNHEY and SVGAGI. The ends were cut back, 0 bases at V and 0 bases at J, with 2 bases in the middle. This CDR3 is 13 amino acids long. CDR3: CASSYSLNTEAFF. The CDR3 bases are TGTGCCAGCAGTTACTCCTTGAACACTGAAGCTTTCTTT.

The chain has TRBV3-1 (or the pseudogene TRBV3-2) and TRBJ2-3, with 10 bases that match TRBD2. CDR3 length equals 16 residues. Unmatched junction bases numbered 11, after V lost 9 bases and J lost 2 bases. Germline CDR1 LGHDT, CDR2 YNNKEL (reference sequence). The CDR3 nucleotides are TGTGCCAGTTTCCCCACTAGCGGGACGCCCACAGATACGCAGTATTTT. Protein product: CASFPTSGTPTDTQYF.

The chain carries TRBV7-8 and TRBJ1-2, with 8 bases lining up with TRBD1. The CDR3 is made up of 14 amino acids. From germline, CDR1 is SGHVS and CDR2 FQNEAQ. V lost 3 bases to trimming and J lost 7 bases; unmatched junction nucleotides: 7. CDR3 in DNA: TGTGCCAGCAGCTTCCAGGACAGGGCGGTTGGCTACACCTTC. This translates into CASSFQDRAVGYTF.

The CDR3: CASSQDRSGGSSYNEQFF. The CDR3 DNA is TGCGCCAGCAGCCAAGATAGGAGCGGGGGAAGCTCCTACAATGAGCAGTTCTTC. The chain has TRBV4-3 and TRBJ2-1; the match to TRBD2 covers 8 bases. After removal of 0 bases from V and 0 bases from J, the junction contained 7 bases not matched to a gene. The germline V gene encodes CDR1 LGHNA and CDR2 YSLEER. This CDR3 is built from 18 residues.

The rearrangement joins TRBV12-3 or TRBV12-4 to TRBJ1-5; the D gene is possibly TRBD1 (5 bases). V dropped 2 bases and J dropped 7 bases, with 9 bases sitting between them. This CDR3 contains 13 residues. CDR3 coding DNA: TGTGCCAGCAGTTTATTGGGGCAACAGCCCCAGCATTTT. Amino acids: CASSLLGQQPQHF.

V gene TRBV4-1 combines with J gene TRBJ1-5; no clear D. CDR3 length equals 15 residues. Per the germline V gene, CDR1 is MGHRA and CDR2 is YSYEKL. V was shortened by 1 base and J by 0 bases, with 7 bases between the two germline ends. As DNA, the CDR3 is TGCGCCAGCAGCCAAGCTCAGGCTAGCAATCAGCCCCAGCATTTT. Translating it yields CASSQAQASNQPQHF.

The rearrangement uses TRBV9 and TRBJ1-6; no reliable D call. Trimming cost V 1 base and J 8 bases, with 13 bases left between them. The CDR3 consists of 15 residues. Per germline, CDR1 SGDLS and CDR2 YYNGEE. The CDR3 loop reads CASSVSVGRDSPLHF. In DNA, the CDR3 is TGTGCCAGCAGCGTATCAGTGGGTAGGGATTCACCCCTCCACTTT.

CDR3 coding DNA: TGCGCCAGCAGACTGGACAGGGGGCAGAATGGCTACACCTTC. Protein: CASRLDRGQNGYTF. The chain links TRBV5-1 to TRBJ1-2; 11 bases agree with TRBD1. Germline trimming cut 5 bases from V and 6 bases from J; bases unmatched to any gene: 6. This CDR3 has 14 amino acids. The V gene's germline CDR1 is SGHRS and CDR2 YFSETQ.

The chain joins TRBV29-1 to TRBJ1-2; unclear D gene. This CDR3 spans 11 amino acids. Germline V gene data show CDR1 as SQVTM and CDR2 as ANQGSEA. V gave up 7 bases and J gave up 7 bases, with 13 bases separating them. The CDR3 region has the DNA TGCAGCGCAGAAGGTCCGTCTGGCTACACCTTC. This codes for CSAEGPSGYTF. The full variable domain, rest sourced from reference TRBV29-1 and TRBJ1-2, is SAVISQKPSRDICQRGTSLTIQCQVDSQVTMMFWYRQQPGQSLTLIATANQGSEATYESGFVIDKFPISRPNLTFSTLTVSNMSPEDSSIYLCSAEGPSGYTFGSGTRLTVV.

The rearrangement uses TRBV6-1 and TRBJ1-3; TRBD1 might be the D (5 bases). CDR1 MNHNS and CDR2 SASEGT come from the germline V gene. This CDR3 spans 17 amino acids. Trimming stripped 2 bases from V and 1 base from J, with 15 bases between. This CDR3 reads CASSERAFQGSGNTIYF. CDR3 sequence (DNA): TGTGCCAGCAGTGAAAGGGCGTTCCAGGGATCTGGAAACACCATATATTTT.

V usage is TRBV27 and J usage is TRBJ1-5, with D perhaps TRBD1 (5 bases). Germline values: CDR1 MNHEY, CDR2 SMNVEV (reference sequence). Trimming removed 6 bases at V and 1 base at J, with 16 bases between. The CDR3 sequence is 16 residues long. CDR3 DNA: TGTGCCAGCAGCTTAACAGGTATTCCAAGCAATCAGCCCCAGCATTTT. It encodes CASSLTGIPSNQPQHF.

Details on this clone: The sample holds other DNA sequences that translate to the same CDR3. The chain links TRBV1 to TRBJ1-6. TRBV1 is a documented pseudogene. The CDR3 has 11 residues. The CDR3 bases are TGCACCGGACCGGGGGAACCACCCCTCCACTTT. Translated, it gives CTGPGEPPLHF.

This clone occurred once. This rearrangement joins TRBV24-1 to TRBJ2-3, with 8 bases fitting TRBD2. Germline CDR1 and CDR2: KGHDR and SFDVKD. After removal of 5 bases from V and 3 bases from J, the junction contained 3 bases not matched to a gene. The CDR3 consists of 14 residues. As DNA, the CDR3 is TGTGCCACCAGTGCCCCGGGAGGGACAGATACGCAGTATTTT. It translates to CATSAPGGTDTQYF.

The chain joins TRBV30 to TRBJ1-2, with D perhaps matching TRBD1 (6 bases). Germline lookup yields CDR1 GTSNPN and CDR2 SVGIG (reference sequence). The CDR3 loop spans 13 amino acids. V was clipped by 2 bases and J by 7 bases, with 14 bases between them. Here the CDR3 DNA reads TGTGCCTGGAGTATTACAGGGAGAGGTGGCTACACCTTC. Translation: CAWSITGRGGYTF.

This chain uses TRBV24-1 with TRBJ1-5; TRBD1 matches at 7 bases. Germline loops: CDR1 KGHDR, CDR2 SFDVKD. The CDR3 consists of 16 residues. The ends lost 2 bases at V and 4 bases at J; junction bases unmatched: 7. This CDR3 is CATSDSRRTGNQPQHF. In nucleotides, the CDR3 is TGTGCCACCAGTGATTCTCGAAGGACAGGAAATCAGCCCCAGCATTTT.